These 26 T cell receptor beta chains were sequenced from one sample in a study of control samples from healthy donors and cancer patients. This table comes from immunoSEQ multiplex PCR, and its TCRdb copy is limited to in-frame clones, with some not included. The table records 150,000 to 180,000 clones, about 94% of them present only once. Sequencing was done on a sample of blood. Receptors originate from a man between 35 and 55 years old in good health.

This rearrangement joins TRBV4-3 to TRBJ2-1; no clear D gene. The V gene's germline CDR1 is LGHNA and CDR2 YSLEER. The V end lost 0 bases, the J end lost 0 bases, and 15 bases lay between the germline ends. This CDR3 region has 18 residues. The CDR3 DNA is TGCGCCAGCAGCCAAGATCGATTTATGGATCGCTCCTACAATGAGCAGTTCTTC. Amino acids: CASSQDRFMDRSYNEQFF.

CDR3 sequence (DNA): TGTGCCAGCAGCCCCTTTAGGACTGAAGCTTTCTTT. It is translated as CASSPFRTEAFF. The V call is TRBV7-2, the J call TRBJ1-1; no clear D gene. The V and J ends lost 5 bases and 5 bases respectively, with 9 bases between them. CDR3 length equals 12 residues. CDR1 and CDR2 (germline): SGHTA, FQGNSA.

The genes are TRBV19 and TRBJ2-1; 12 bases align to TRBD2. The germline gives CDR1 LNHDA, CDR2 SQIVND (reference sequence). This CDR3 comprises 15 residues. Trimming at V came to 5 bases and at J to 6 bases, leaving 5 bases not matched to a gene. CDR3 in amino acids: CASSPPSGGVNEQFF. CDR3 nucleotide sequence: TGTGCCAGTAGTCCACCTAGCGGGGGGGTCAATGAGCAGTTCTTC.

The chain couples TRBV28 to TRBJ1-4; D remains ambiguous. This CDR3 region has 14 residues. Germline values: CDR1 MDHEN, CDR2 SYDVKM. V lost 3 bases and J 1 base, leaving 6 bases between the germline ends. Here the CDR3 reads CASSFLGTNEKLFF. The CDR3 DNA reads TGTGCCAGCAGTTTCCTGGGAACTAATGAAAAACTGTTTTTT.

CDR3: CASSLRRGNSPLHF. For the CDR3, the DNA is TGTGCCAGTAGTCTTAGACGTGGGAATTCACCCCTCCACTTT. The chain couples TRBV19 to TRBJ1-6; D ambiguous. This CDR3 has 14 amino acids. Between the trimmed V and J ends, which lost 5 bases and 7 bases, there was a span of 12 bases. From germline, CDR1 is LNHDA and CDR2 SQIVND (reference sequence).

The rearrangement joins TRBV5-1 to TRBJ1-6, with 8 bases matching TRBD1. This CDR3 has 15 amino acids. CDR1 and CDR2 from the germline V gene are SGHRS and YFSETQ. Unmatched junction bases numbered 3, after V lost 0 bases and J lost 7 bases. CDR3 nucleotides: TGCGCCAGCAGCTTGGCCACAGGGGGGAATTCACCCCTCCACTTT. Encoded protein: CASSLATGGNSPLHF.

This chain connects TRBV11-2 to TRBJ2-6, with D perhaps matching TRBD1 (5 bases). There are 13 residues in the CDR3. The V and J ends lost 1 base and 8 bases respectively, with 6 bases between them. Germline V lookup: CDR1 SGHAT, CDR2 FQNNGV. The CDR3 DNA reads TGTGCCAGCAGCTTAGCAGGGACCAACGTCCTGACTTTC. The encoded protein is CASSLAGTNVLTF.

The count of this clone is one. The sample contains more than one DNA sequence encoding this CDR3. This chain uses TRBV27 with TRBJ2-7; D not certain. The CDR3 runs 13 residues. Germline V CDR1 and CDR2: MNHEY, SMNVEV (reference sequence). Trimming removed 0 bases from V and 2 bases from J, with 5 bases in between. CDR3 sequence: CASSLSGPYEQYF. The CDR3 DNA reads TGTGCCAGCAGTTTATCAGGGCCCTACGAGCAGTACTTC.

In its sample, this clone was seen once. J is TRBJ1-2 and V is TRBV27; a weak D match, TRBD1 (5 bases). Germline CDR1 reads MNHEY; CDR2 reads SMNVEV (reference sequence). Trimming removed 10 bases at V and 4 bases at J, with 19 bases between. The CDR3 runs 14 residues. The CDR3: CATRLGTGSYGYTF. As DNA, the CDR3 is TGTGCCACCCGTCTGGGGACCGGATCCTATGGCTACACCTTC.

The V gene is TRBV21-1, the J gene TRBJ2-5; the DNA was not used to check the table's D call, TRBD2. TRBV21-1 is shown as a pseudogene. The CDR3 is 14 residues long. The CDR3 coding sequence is TGTGCACACGGGACTAGCGGGAGAAAAGAGACCCAGTACTTC. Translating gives CAHGTSGRKETQYF.

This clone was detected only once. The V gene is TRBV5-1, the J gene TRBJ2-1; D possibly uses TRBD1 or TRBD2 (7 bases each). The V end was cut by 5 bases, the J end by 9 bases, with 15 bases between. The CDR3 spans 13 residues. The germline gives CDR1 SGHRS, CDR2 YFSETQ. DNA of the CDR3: TGCGCCAGCAGGCCGACAGGGAGGGGTGAGCAGTTCTTC. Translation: CASRPTGRGEQFF.

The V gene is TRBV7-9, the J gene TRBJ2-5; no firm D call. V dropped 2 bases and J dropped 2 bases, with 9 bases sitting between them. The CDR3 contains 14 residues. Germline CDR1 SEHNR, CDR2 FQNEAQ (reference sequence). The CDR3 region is CASSLTAVQETQYF. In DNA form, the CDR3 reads TGTGCCAGCAGCTTAACGGCCGTACAAGAGACCCAGTACTTC.

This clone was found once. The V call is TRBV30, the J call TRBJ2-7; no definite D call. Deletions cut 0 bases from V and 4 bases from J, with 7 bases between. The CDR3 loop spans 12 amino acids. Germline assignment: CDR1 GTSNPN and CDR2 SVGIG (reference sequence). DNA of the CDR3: TGTGCCTGGAGTGTACTGGATTACGAGCAGTACTTC. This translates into CAWSVLDYEQYF.

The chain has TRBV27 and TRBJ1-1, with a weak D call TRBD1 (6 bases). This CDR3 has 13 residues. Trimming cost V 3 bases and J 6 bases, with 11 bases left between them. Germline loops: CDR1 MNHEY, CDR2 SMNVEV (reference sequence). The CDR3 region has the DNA TGTGCCAGCAGTTTTGTGGGGGGCGCTGAAGCTTTCTTT. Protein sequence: CASSFVGGAEAFF.

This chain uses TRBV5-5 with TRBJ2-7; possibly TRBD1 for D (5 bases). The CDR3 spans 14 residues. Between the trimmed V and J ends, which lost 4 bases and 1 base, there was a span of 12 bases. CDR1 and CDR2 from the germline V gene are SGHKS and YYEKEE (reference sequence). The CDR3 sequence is CASSLTKGSYEQYF. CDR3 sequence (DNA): TGTGCCAGCAGCCTGACGAAGGGGTCCTACGAGCAGTACTTC.

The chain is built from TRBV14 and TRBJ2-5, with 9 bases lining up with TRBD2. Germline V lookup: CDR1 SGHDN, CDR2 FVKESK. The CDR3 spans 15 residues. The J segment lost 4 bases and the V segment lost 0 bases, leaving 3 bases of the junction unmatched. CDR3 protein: CASSQEAGGAETQYF. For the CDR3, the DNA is TGTGCCAGCAGCCAAGAGGCGGGGGGGGCAGAGACCCAGTACTTC.

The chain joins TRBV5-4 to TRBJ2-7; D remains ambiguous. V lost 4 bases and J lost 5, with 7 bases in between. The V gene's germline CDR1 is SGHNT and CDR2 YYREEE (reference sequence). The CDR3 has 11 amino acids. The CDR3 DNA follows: TGTGCCAGCAGCACCACCCACGAGCAGTACTTC. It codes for CASSTTHEQYF.

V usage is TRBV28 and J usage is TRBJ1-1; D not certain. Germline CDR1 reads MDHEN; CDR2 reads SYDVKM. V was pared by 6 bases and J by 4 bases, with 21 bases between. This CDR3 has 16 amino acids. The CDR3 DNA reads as TGTGCCAGCAGCGCTCCCGGTTTTGATCCGTCCACTGAAGCTTTCTTT. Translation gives CASSAPGFDPSTEAFF.

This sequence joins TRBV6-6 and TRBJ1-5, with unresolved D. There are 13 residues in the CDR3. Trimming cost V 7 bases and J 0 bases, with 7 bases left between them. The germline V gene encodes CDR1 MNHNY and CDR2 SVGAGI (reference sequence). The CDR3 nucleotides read TGTGCCAGCACCGTCGATAGCAATCAGCCCCAGCATTTT. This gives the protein CASTVDSNQPQHF.

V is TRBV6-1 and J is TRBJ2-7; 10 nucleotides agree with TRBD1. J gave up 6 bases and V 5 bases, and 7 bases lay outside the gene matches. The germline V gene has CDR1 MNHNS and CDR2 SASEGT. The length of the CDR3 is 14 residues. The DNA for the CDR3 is TGTGCCAGCAGTCAAGGGACAGGGGCCCTCGAGCAGTACTTC. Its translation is CASSQGTGALEQYF.

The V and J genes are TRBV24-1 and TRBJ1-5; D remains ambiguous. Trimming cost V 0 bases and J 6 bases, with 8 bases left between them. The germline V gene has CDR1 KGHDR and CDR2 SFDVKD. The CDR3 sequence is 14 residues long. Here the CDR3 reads CATSDLGPGQPQHF. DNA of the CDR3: TGTGCCACCAGTGATTTGGGTCCGGGTCAGCCCCAGCATTTT.

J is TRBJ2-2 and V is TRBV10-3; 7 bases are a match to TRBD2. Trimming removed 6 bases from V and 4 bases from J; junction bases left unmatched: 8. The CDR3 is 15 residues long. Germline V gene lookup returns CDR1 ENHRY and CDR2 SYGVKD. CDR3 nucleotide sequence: TGTGCCATCAGCCCACTGGCGGGGGTCACCGGGGAGCTGTTTTTT. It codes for CAISPLAGVTGELFF.

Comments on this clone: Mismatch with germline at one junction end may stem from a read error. As DNA, the CDR3 is TGTGCCAGCAGCCTAGGACAGGGGGCCTATGGCTACACCTTC. Translating gives CASSLGQGAYGYTF. V and J are TRBV13 and TRBJ1-2; TRBD1 agrees at 11 bases. The length of the CDR3 is 14 residues. CDR1 and CDR2 from the germline V gene are PRHDT and FYEKMQ (reference sequence).

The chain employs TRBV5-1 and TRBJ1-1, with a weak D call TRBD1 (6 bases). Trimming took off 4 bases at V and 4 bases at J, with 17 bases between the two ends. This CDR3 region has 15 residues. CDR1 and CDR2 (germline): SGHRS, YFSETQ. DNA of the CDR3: TGCGCCAGCAGCACTCAACCCACAGGGAGCACTGAAGCTTTCTTT. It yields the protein CASSTQPTGSTEAFF.

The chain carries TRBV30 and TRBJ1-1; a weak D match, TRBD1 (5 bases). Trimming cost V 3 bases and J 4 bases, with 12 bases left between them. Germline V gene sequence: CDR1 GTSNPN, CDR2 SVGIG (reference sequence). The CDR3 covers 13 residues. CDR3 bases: TGTGCCTGGAGCTCCCGACAGAGCACTGAAGCTTTCTTT. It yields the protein CAWSSRQSTEAFF.

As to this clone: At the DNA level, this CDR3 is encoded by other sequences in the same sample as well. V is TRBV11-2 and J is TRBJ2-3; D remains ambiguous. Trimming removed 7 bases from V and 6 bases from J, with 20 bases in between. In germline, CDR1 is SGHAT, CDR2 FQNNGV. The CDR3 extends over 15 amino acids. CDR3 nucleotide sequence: TGTGCCAGCACCTCGTTGTCCGGCGGATGGGATACGCAGTATTTT. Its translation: CASTSLSGGWDTQYF.